The clone carrying this T cell receptor (beta chain) was counted ten times or more. CDR3 regions of TCR beta were amplified from RNA transcripts. The library came from an HTBI-primed first-round RT-PCR and a second-round multiplex PCR. One entry per CDR3 protein results from TCRdb running MiXCR on the multiplex PCR reads. The data show a few hundred thousand distinct CDR3 sequences, about 40% seen once. The sample comes from a study of Graves' ophthalmopathy and Graves' hyperthyroidism. Looked up from germline, CDR1 is DFQATT and CDR2 is SNEGSKA (reference sequence). The trim removed 6 bases at V and 3 bases at J, leaving 4 bases unmatched. There are 12 residues in the CDR3.

The clonotype originates from an adult man with Graves' hyperthyroidism. The V and J genes are TRBV20-1 and TRBJ2-7; the match to TRBD2 covers 8 bases. Sequenced sample: peripheral blood or thyroid tissue (not recorded which). In nucleotides, the CDR3 is TGCAGTGCCGGGAGGGAGGGCTACGAGCAGTACTTC. Encoded protein: CSAGREGYEQYF.